This TCR beta chain appears in the sequencing data of a study of identical twins. CDR1 and CDR2 from the germline V gene are LNHNV and YYDKDF (reference sequence). Trimming pared 0 bases from V and 10 bases from J, leaving 13 bases between. The CDR3 runs 14 residues. Whole-study findings and limits: The authors drew conclusions from cross-sectional statistical analysis rather than following the same donors. Reduced insertions were recorded for abundant cord blood beta clonotypes, with no such pattern in memory repertoires.

This clonotype was detected only a few times. Its antigen is currently unknown. TCRdb itself ran the 5' RACE reads through MiXCR, one entry per CDR3 protein. The table has about 290,000 distinct CDR3 sequences, around 9.7% seen once. The same sample was also used in a study of yellow fever vaccine responses in identical twins.

The sequenced material came from CD8+ T cells sorted from blood. V and J are TRBV15 and TRBJ2-1; TRBD1 or TRBD2 may be the D gene (5 bases each). This TCR derives from a woman younger than 30 in good health. DNA for the CDR3: TGTGCCACCAGCAGAGATGGGACCTATCTCGAGCAGTTCTTC. The encoded protein is CATSRDGTYLEQFF. The whole variable domain, remainder taken from reference TRBV15 and TRBJ2-1, is DAMVIQNPRYQVTQFGKPVTLSCSQTLNHNVMYWYQQKSSQAPKLLFHYYDKDFNNEADTPDNFQSRRPNTSFCFLDIRSPGLGDTAMYLCATSRDGTYLEQFFGPGTRLTVL.